Presented here are 3 T cell receptor beta chains from one specimen sequenced in a study of T cell responses to AZD1222 COVID-19 vaccine. Generated by immunoSEQ multiplex PCR, the TCRdb table keeps only in-frame clones and is missing some. Altogether 150,000 to 190,000 clones are present, around 87% being singletons, with the ten largest covering about 9%. Sequenced material: peripheral blood, taken 28 days after the second AZD1222 dose. The receptor source for this set is an adult who received the AZD1222 COVID-19 vaccine.

The rearrangement uses TRBV4-3 and TRBJ2-2, with no clear D. With 0 bases removed from V and 7 bases from J, the gap between germline ends came to 9 bases. The germline V gene encodes CDR1 LGHNA and CDR2 YSLEER. The CDR3 is 14 amino acids. CDR3 amino acids: CASSQDIAVGELFF. DNA of the CDR3: TGCGCCAGCAGCCAAGACATTGCGGTCGGGGAGCTGTTTTTT.

The rearrangement joins TRBV19 to TRBJ2-6; 9 nucleotides agree with TRBD1. Germline V gene data show CDR1 as LNHDA and CDR2 as SQIVND (reference sequence). V shed 3 bases, J shed 0 bases, and the junction held 3 bases outside the gene matches. The CDR3 is made up of 17 amino acids. CDR3 bases: TGTGCCAGTAGTATCCGGGACAGGGTCTCTGGGGCCAACGTCCTGACTTTC. It translates to CASSIRDRVSGANVLTF. Based on the CDR3 plus reference TRBV19 and TRBJ2-6, the full variable domain is DGGITQSPKYLFRKEGQNVTLSCEQNLNHDAMYWYRQDPGQGLRLIYYSQIVNDFQKGDIAEGYSVSREKKESFPLTVTSAQKNPTAFYLCASSIRDRVSGANVLTFGAGSRLTVL.

This clone showed up just a few times. This chain links TRBV2 with TRBJ2-7, with D possibly being TRBD1 or TRBD2 (5 bases each). The germline V gene has CDR1 SNHLY and CDR2 FYNNEI. V lost 7 bases and J lost 0, with 13 bases in between. This CDR3 has 14 residues. CDR3 in DNA: TGTGCCAGCACCGAGAGGGGATCCTCCTACGAGCAGTACTTC. Residues: CASTERGSSYEQYF.